The entry that follows covers one T cell receptor (beta chain) sequence. What it recognizes is unknown. These data are taken from a study of T cell repertoires in cytomegalovirus infection. Looking at the study overall: Signatures in public TCR beta sequences pointed to both CMV infection and matching HLA type.

MiXCR, run by TCRdb on the reads, gives a single entry per CDR3 protein. In the table there are approximately 1,000,000 distinct CDR3 sequences, less than 40% of which are singletons. Germline-derived CDR1 and CDR2 are DFQATT and SNEGSKA (reference sequence). The CDR3 consists of 14 residues. The junction had 10 bases not matched to a gene; V was cut back by 4 bases and J by 6 bases. Overall study results and limits: Carriers of CMV plus the relevant HLA were identified by cumulative public TCR beta family frequency.

The sequenced sample was cultured CD8+ T cells from PBMCs, obtained from culture after CMV antigen stimulation. The source is a human donor in good health (CMV status not recorded). Some clones in this sample may be carry-over from other donors' samples. The rearrangement uses TRBV20-1 and TRBJ2-3; 7 nucleotides agree with TRBD1. The CDR3 coding sequence is TGCAGTGCTAAAAGGGACAGACCAAGGGATACGCAGTATTTT. Its protein is CSAKRDRPRDTQYF.